Shown below are 21 T cell receptor beta chains from a single sample sequenced in a study of human T cells and chemical hapten exposure. TCRdb redid the calling of the RACE reads with MiXCR, one entry per CDR3 protein. Altogether around 380,000 distinct CDR3 sequences are present, 4.5% to 5.5% being singletons, with the ten largest covering about 8.2%. Time point reported: pre-sensitization, week 0. Treatment meaning: therapeutic diphenylcyclopropenone sensitization with weekly scalp DPC. The material sequenced was whole blood, taken in connection with sensitization to the hapten diphenylcyclopropenone (DPC). The receptor set was obtained from a woman younger than 35 with alopecia areata. Some clones in this sample may be carry-over from other donors' samples.

This clonotype was found a few times. The V call is TRBV6-5, the J call TRBJ1-6; perhaps TRBD1 as D (5 bases). The CDR3 has 14 residues. CDR1 and CDR2 (germline): MNHEY, SVGAGI. Between the trimmed V and J ends, which lost 3 bases and 7 bases, there was a span of 10 bases. The CDR3 spells CASSYTEGNSPLHF. CDR3 nucleotide sequence: TGTGCCAGCAGTTATACAGAGGGGAATTCACCCCTCCACTTT.

The chain carries TRBV12-3 or TRBV12-4 and TRBJ2-1; 8 positions match TRBD2. The CDR3 runs 15 residues. V gave up 5 bases and J gave up 4 bases; unmatched junction bases: 7. The CDR3 DNA sequence: TGTGCCAGCAGTCGCGGCGGGGGGCTGTACAATGAGCAGTTCTTC. Encoded protein: CASSRGGGLYNEQFF.

In this sample, this clonotype turned up a few times. The rearrangement links TRBV25-1 to TRBJ1-4, with D unclear. Germline CDR1 is MGHDK and CDR2 is SYGVNS. The CDR3 loop spans 15 amino acids. V lost 2 bases and J 8 bases, leaving 15 bases between the germline ends. The CDR3: CASSEAWGNYEKLFF. CDR3 bases: TGTGCCAGCAGTGAAGCTTGGGGTAACTACGAAAAACTGTTTTTT.

The J gene is TRBJ2-7, the V gene TRBV27; no reliable D call. V dropped 2 bases and J dropped 2 bases, with 10 bases sitting between them. This CDR3 has 14 residues. Germline-derived CDR1 and CDR2 are MNHEY and SMNVEV (reference sequence). The CDR3 spells CASSLIGAAYEQYF. In nucleotides, the CDR3 is TGTGCCAGCAGTTTAATCGGCGCCGCCTACGAGCAGTACTTC.

This clonotype was found many times. This chain uses TRBV5-1 with TRBJ2-5; D is perhaps TRBD1 or TRBD2 (6 bases each). The CDR3 totals 16 residues. Trimming stripped 3 bases from V and 2 bases from J, with 17 bases between. Germline assignment: CDR1 SGHRS and CDR2 YFSETQ. The CDR3 protein is CASSSGARTKQETQYF. CDR3 bases: TGCGCCAGCAGCTCGGGGGCTAGAACAAAACAAGAGACCCAGTACTTC.

The V and J genes are TRBV7-2 and TRBJ2-3, with no clear D. The CDR3 extends over 14 amino acids. The V and J ends lost 2 bases and 4 bases respectively, with 10 bases between them. Germline loops: CDR1 SGHTA, CDR2 FQGNSA. DNA of the CDR3: TGTGCCAGCAGCTTATTCGACGGTGCAGATACGCAGTATTTT. Translated, it gives CASSLFDGADTQYF.

Details on this clonotype: A single base separates this from a much larger clone, so it may be a read error. The rearrangement joins TRBV4-3 to TRBJ2-7; D unresolved. CDR1 is LGHNA, CDR2 YSLEER, per germline. The CDR3 extends over 15 amino acids. The CDR3 spells CASSQDWQSSYEQHF. The DNA of the CDR3 is TGCGCCAGCAGCCAAGACTGGCAGAGCTCCTACGAGCAGCACTTC.

This chain connects TRBV7-2 to TRBJ2-3, with a tentative D call TRBD1 (6 bases). The CDR3 covers 14 residues. CDR1 and CDR2 from the germline V gene are SGHTA and FQGNSA. V lost 5 bases and J lost 4, with 13 bases in between. The CDR3 region is CASSPGVEADTQYF. The CDR3 DNA is TGTGCCAGCAGCCCAGGGGTGGAAGCAGATACGCAGTATTTT.

The chain recombines TRBV7-9 with TRBJ2-5; D is unclear. The CDR3 runs to 10 residues. Germline V CDR1 and CDR2: SEHNR, FQNEAQ (reference sequence). Deletions cut 8 bases from V and 2 bases from J, with 3 bases between. This CDR3 is CASEQETQYF. CDR3 nucleotides: TGTGCCAGCGAGCAAGAGACCCAGTACTTC.

The table lists this clonotype with a few counts. This chain connects TRBV4-3 to TRBJ2-7; D perhaps matches TRBD2 (6 bases). V was cut by 0 bases and J by 5 bases, with 11 bases left in between. The CDR3 covers 14 residues. The germline CDR1 and CDR2 sequences are LGHNA and YSLEER. Written as DNA, the CDR3 is TGCGCCAGCAGCCAAGATAGGAGGGGTGACGAGCAGTACTTC. Its translation is CASSQDRRGDEQYF.

This clonotype was recorded at least ten times. The V call is TRBV29-1, the J call TRBJ1-1; D is perhaps TRBD1 (6 bases). This CDR3 has 15 amino acids. The germline CDR1 and CDR2 sequences are SQVTM and ANQGSEA. Trimming removed 4 bases at V and 0 bases at J, with 15 bases between. The CDR3 DNA reads TGCAGCGTTGTTGTGGGGGCTGGGATGAACACTGAAGCTTTCTTT. It encodes CSVVVGAGMNTEAFF. Full variable domain (rest looked up from reference TRBV29-1 and TRBJ1-1): SAVISQKPSRDICQRGTSLTIQCQVDSQVTMMFWYRQQPGQSLTLIATANQGSEATYESGFVIDKFPISRPNLTFSTLTVSNMSPEDSSIYLCSVVVGAGMNTEAFFGQGTRLTVV.

This clonotype was detected a few times. This sequence joins TRBV7-2 and TRBJ2-3; TRBD2 aligns across 7 bases. The CDR3 totals 15 residues. The germline V gene has CDR1 SGHTA and CDR2 FQGNSA. The V gene end was trimmed by 2 bases and the J gene end by 2 bases; junction bases not matched to a gene: 4. CDR3 DNA: TGTGCCAGCAGCTTACGACTAGCCCCCACAGATACGCAGTATTTT. This sequence encodes CASSLRLAPTDTQYF.

The rearrangement uses TRBV4-1 and TRBJ2-7; D call uncertain. The CDR3 totals 14 residues. The germline CDR1 and CDR2 sequences are MGHRA and YSYEKL. Trimming removed 0 bases at V and 2 bases at J, with 8 bases between. This CDR3 reads CASSQDLGTYEQYF. Written as DNA, the CDR3 is TGCGCCAGCAGCCAAGATCTGGGGACCTACGAGCAGTACTTC.

The table lists this clonotype with a few counts. This sequence joins TRBV24-1 and TRBJ2-3; the match to TRBD2 covers 7 bases. CDR3 length: 13 residues. V was clipped by 5 bases and J by 4 bases; unmatched bases: 2. From germline, CDR1 is KGHDR and CDR2 SFDVKD. The CDR3: CATSGGGADTQYF. For the CDR3, the DNA is TGTGCCACCAGTGGGGGGGGGGCAGATACGCAGTATTTT.

Here the CDR3 DNA reads TGTGCCAGCAGTGAAATCAGACAAGGGATCAACGAGCAGTACTTC. As protein: CASSEIRQGINEQYF. This sequence joins TRBV25-1 and TRBJ2-7; unclear D gene. Trimming took off 2 bases at V and 5 bases at J, with 16 bases between the two ends. The CDR3 is 15 residues long. Germline V CDR1 and CDR2: MGHDK, SYGVNS.

This clonotype has ten or more counts. The chain carries TRBV28 and TRBJ2-2; the D gene is possibly TRBD1 (6 bases). Between the trimmed V and J ends, which lost 6 bases and 1 base, there was a span of 15 bases. The CDR3 is 16 residues long. Germline values: CDR1 MDHEN, CDR2 SYDVKM. The CDR3 coding sequence is TGTGCCAGCAGACTCCGACAGGAAGAGAACACCGGGGAGCTGTTTTTT. This translates into CASRLRQEENTGELFF.

The table lists this clonotype with a few counts. The chain carries TRBV5-1 and TRBJ1-1; D gene uncertain. Germline assignment: CDR1 SGHRS and CDR2 YFSETQ. V was shortened by 1 base and J by 0 bases, with 10 bases between the two germline ends. This CDR3 spans 15 amino acids. The CDR3 coding sequence is TGCGCCAGCAGCTTGACAGCGTCCATGAACACTGAAGCTTTCTTT. It specifies CASSLTASMNTEAFF.

This clonotype was detected ten times or more. This sequence joins TRBV2 and TRBJ2-3; no definite D call. The CDR3 loop spans 13 amino acids. V was pared by 1 base and J by 4 bases, with 6 bases between. In germline, CDR1 is SNHLY, CDR2 FYNNEI. The CDR3 region is CASSEDFSDTQYF. The CDR3 region has the DNA TGTGCCAGCAGTGAAGACTTTTCAGATACGCAGTATTTT.

This clonotype has a count of ten or more. The chain uses TRBV28 and TRBJ1-6, with TRBD1 as a possible D gene (5 bases). V was clipped by 10 bases and J by 10 bases, with 20 bases between them. The CDR3 is 14 amino acids. CDR1 and CDR2 from the germline V gene are MDHEN and SYDVKM. The CDR3 here is CATTPPRGRSPLHF. DNA of the CDR3: TGTGCCACCACTCCCCCCCGGGGCCGCTCACCCCTCCACTTT.

J is TRBJ2-5 and V is TRBV29-1; no definite D call. Per germline, CDR1 SQVTM and CDR2 ANQGSEA. Trimming pared 3 bases from V and 4 bases from J, leaving 12 bases between. This CDR3 contains 13 residues. CDR3 residues: CSVDRVGSETQYF. CDR3 coding DNA: TGCAGCGTTGACCGTGTGGGTTCAGAGACCCAGTACTTC.

The chain combines TRBV10-3 with TRBJ1-6, with TRBD1 matching 8 bases. The CDR3 is 15 residues long. With V trimmed by 3 bases and J by 5 bases, 3 bases remained unmatched. Germline CDR1 reads ENHRY; CDR2 reads SYGVKD. In nucleotides, the CDR3 is TGTGCCATCAGTGAAATGGACAGGGATAATTCACCCCTCCACTTT. Protein: CAISEMDRDNSPLHF.